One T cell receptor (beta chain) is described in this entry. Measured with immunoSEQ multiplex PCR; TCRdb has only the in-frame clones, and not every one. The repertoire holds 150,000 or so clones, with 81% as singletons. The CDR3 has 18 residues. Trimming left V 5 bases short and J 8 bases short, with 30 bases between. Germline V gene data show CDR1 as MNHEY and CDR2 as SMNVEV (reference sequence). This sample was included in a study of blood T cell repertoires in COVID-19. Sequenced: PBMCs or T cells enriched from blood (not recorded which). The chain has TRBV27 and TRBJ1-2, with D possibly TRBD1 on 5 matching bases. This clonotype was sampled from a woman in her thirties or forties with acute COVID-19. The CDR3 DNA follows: TGTGCCAGCAGTCCTACATGGGGATTATTTTGGGACTCTATGGGCTACACCTTC. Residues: CASSPTWGLFWDSMGYTF.